This T cell receptor (beta chain) stems from a study of shared clonotypes between healthy human individuals. The V gene lost 4 bases and the J gene lost 6 bases, with 15 bases spanning the gap. CDR1 is GTSNPN, CDR2 SVGIG, per germline (reference sequence). This CDR3 has 13 residues. About this clone itself: The target antigen is unknown.

Generated by immunoSEQ multiplex PCR, the TCRdb table keeps only in-frame clones and is missing some. The table shows roughly 720,000 clones, with less than 95% occurring only once. CD8 memory pooled CD45RO+ cells and CCR7-negative CD45RA+ TemRA cells. Study-wide results and caveats: Naive subsets generally had larger estimated richness than memory subsets.

The TCR originated in a man between 18 and 35 years old in good health. Some clones in this sample may be carry-over from other donors' samples. This chain uses TRBV30 with TRBJ1-2, with D unresolved. The sequencing sample was made of memory CD8+ T cells from PBMCs. The subset was: CD45RO+ cells pooled with CCR7-negative TemRA cells. CDR3 loop: CAWITSGPDGYTF. The CDR3 DNA reads as TGTGCCTGGATTACGTCCGGTCCTGATGGCTACACCTTC.